This passage covers 9 T cell receptor beta chains from one sample sequenced in a study of blood T cell repertoires in COVID-19. Method: immunoSEQ multiplex PCR; TCRdb's copy keeps in-frame clones and lacks some. Counted here are about 220,000 clones, roughly 85% occurring once; the ten biggest clones make up about 4%. The sequenced sample consisted of PBMCs or T cells enriched from blood (not recorded which). Receptors were obtained from a woman aged 40 to 50 with acute COVID-19.

The chain has TRBV10-2 and TRBJ2-4; the D gene is possibly TRBD2 (7 bases). The germline CDR1 and CDR2 sequences are WSHSY and SAAADI. V was cut by 8 bases and J by 6 bases, with 11 bases left in between. This CDR3 contains 12 residues. CDR3 in DNA: TGCGCCAGCGGGGAGGGGGGAAACATTCAGTACTTC. It is translated as CASGEGGNIQYF.

Notes on this clone: This specimen includes other DNA sequences encoding the same CDR3. J is TRBJ1-4 and V is TRBV3-1 (or the pseudogene TRBV3-2), with 7 bases identical to TRBD1. Germline loops: CDR1 LGHDT, CDR2 YNNKEL (reference sequence). There are 14 residues in the CDR3. V gave up 4 bases and J gave up 8 bases; unmatched junction bases: 7. The CDR3 loop reads CASSRGQNGEKLFF. CDR3 nucleotide sequence: TGTGCCAGCAGCCGGGGACAGAATGGGGAAAAACTGTTTTTT.

The chain couples TRBV29-1 to TRBJ1-1; no clear D. Germline V gives CDR1 SQVTM, CDR2 ANQGSEA. The CDR3 runs 12 residues. The germline V and J ends were trimmed by 6 bases and 8 bases, with 16 bases remaining between them. This CDR3 reads CSVKLPVTEAFF. The CDR3 coding sequence is TGCAGCGTCAAACTGCCGGTAACGGAAGCTTTCTTT.

This chain connects TRBV19 to TRBJ2-3; TRBD1 matches at 9 bases. Germline values: CDR1 LNHDA, CDR2 SQIVND (reference sequence). J was trimmed by 4 bases and V by 5 bases; bases with no gene match: 7. This CDR3 spans 15 amino acids. The CDR3 spells CASSSGTGSSDTQYF. CDR3 coding DNA: TGTGCCAGTAGTTCCGGGACAGGGAGTTCAGATACGCAGTATTTT.

The V and J genes are TRBV6-6 and TRBJ1-3, with D tentatively TRBD1 (6 bases). This CDR3 region has 12 residues. Germline V lookup: CDR1 MNHNY, CDR2 SVGAGI (reference sequence). The V and J ends lost 6 bases and 8 bases respectively, with 11 bases between them. CDR3: CASSPGGHTIYF. DNA for the CDR3: TGTGCCAGCAGCCCGGGGGGGCACACCATATATTTT.

The chain links TRBV4-3 to TRBJ1-2; no firm D call. The ends were cut back, 4 bases at V and 4 bases at J, with 10 bases in the middle. CDR1 is LGHNA, CDR2 YSLEER, per germline. The CDR3 has 13 residues. The CDR3 DNA sequence: TGCGCCAGCAGCCCAGGATACTCCTATGGCTACACCTTC. Protein product: CASSPGYSYGYTF.

This chain uses TRBV11-2 with TRBJ1-2; the D is unclear. The CDR3 covers 14 residues. Germline-derived CDR1 and CDR2 are SGHAT and FQNNGV. V was pared by 7 bases and J by 0 bases, with 12 bases between. CDR3 in DNA: TGTGCCAGCACGGGTGGAAGAGCTAACTATGGCTACACCTTC. Its protein product is CASTGGRANYGYTF.

The J gene is TRBJ2-7, the V gene TRBV2; TRBD1 agrees at 9 bases. Germline V gives CDR1 SNHLY, CDR2 FYNNEI. Germline trimming cut 8 bases from V and 3 bases from J; bases unmatched to any gene: 8. The CDR3 loop spans 14 amino acids. CDR3 sequence: CASGRGQGFYEQYF. DNA of the CDR3: TGTGCCAGCGGCCGGGGACAGGGATTCTACGAGCAGTACTTC.

The CDR3 sequence: CASSRGTSGGLLIDTQYF. The CDR3 DNA reads as TGCGCCAGCAGCCGAGGGACTAGCGGGGGCCTACTCATAGATACGCAGTATTTT. The V call is TRBV5-1, the J call TRBJ2-3; TRBD2 matches 14 bases. V dropped 4 bases and J dropped 5; count of bases not matched to a gene: 12. Germline V gene sequence: CDR1 SGHRS, CDR2 YFSETQ. This CDR3 region has 18 residues.